Listed here are 29 T cell receptor beta chains from one sample, sequenced in a study of Graves' ophthalmopathy and Graves' hyperthyroidism. The sequenced template was RNA, covering the TCR beta CDR3 region. The workflow started with a first-round RT-PCR run with HTBI primers and then moved on to a second-round multiplex PCR. Using its own MiXCR run on the multiplex PCR reads, TCRdb lists one record per CDR3 protein. The sample carries roughly 1.1 million distinct CDR3 sequences, roughly two fifths recorded once. The material sequenced was peripheral blood or thyroid tissue (not recorded which). The receptors derive from an adult man with Graves' hyperthyroidism.

The chain has TRBV10-3 and TRBJ2-7; tentative D call: TRBD1 (6 bases). The CDR3 length is 13 residues. Germline V gene sequence: CDR1 ENHRY, CDR2 SYGVKD. CDR3 sequence (DNA): TGTGCGCAACAGGGCGAGTTGATCAACGAGCAGTACTTC. Residues: CAQQGELINEQYF.

This clonotype was counted only a few times. A single base separates this from a much larger clone, so it may be a read error. The CDR3 does not end in the conserved phenylalanine or tryptophan, so this is likely a read error. The rearrangement links TRBV7-2 to TRBJ1-2, with D unclear. The CDR3 runs 13 residues. Germline CDR1 reads SGHTA; CDR2 reads FQGNSA. V lost 4 bases, J lost 0 bases, and 6 bases lay in between. The CDR3 coding sequence is TGTGCCAGCAGCTCGACAACTAACTATGGCTACACCCTC. This gives the protein CASSSTTNYGYTL.

This clonotype occurred many times. CDR3 in DNA: TGCGCCAGCAGCCGGATAAACACTGAAGCTTTCTTT. This translates into CASSRINTEAFF. This rearrangement joins TRBV5-1 to TRBJ1-1; D uncertain. The V and J ends lost 4 bases and 2 bases respectively, with 6 bases between them. The CDR3 is 12 residues long. Germline V gene lookup returns CDR1 SGHRS and CDR2 YFSETQ.

This clonotype appeared many times. This chain connects TRBV12-3 or TRBV12-4 to TRBJ1-5; 8 bases agree with TRBD1. V gave up 8 bases and J gave up 4 bases; unmatched junction bases: 10. The CDR3 is 15 amino acids. CDR3 loop: CASGKQGDSNQPQHF. The DNA for the CDR3 is TGTGCCAGCGGAAAACAGGGGGACAGTAATCAGCCCCAGCATTTT.

This chain uses TRBV4-2 with TRBJ1-5, with D hard to call. Germline CDR1 LGHNA, CDR2 YNFKEQ. CDR3 length: 14 amino acids. Trimming removed 1 base at V and 14 bases at J, with 18 bases between. The CDR3, as DNA: TGTGCCAGCAGCCAAGGACTAGCGGGAGGGTACGAGCATTTT. It codes for CASSQGLAGGYEHF.

This clonotype was counted many times. The chain is built from TRBV11-2 and TRBJ2-5, with 9 nucleotides matching TRBD1. The germline CDR1 and CDR2 sequences are SGHAT and FQNNGV. V was clipped by 5 bases and J by 5 bases; unmatched bases: 9. This CDR3 is built from 15 residues. As DNA, the CDR3 is TGTGCCAGCAGCCCGTTGCGGGACAGGGTTGAGACCCAGTACTTC. This gives the protein CASSPLRDRVETQYF.

This clonotype has at least ten counts. The genes are TRBV5-1 and TRBJ1-2; 7 nucleotides line up with TRBD1. The CDR3 is 16 residues long. Trimming at V came to 3 bases and at J to 2 bases, leaving 10 bases not matched to a gene. Looked up from germline, CDR1 is SGHRS and CDR2 is YFSETQ. For the CDR3, the DNA is TGCGCCAGCAGCTGGAGTCCGGGACAGAACAACTATGGCTACACCTTC. Translated: CASSWSPGQNNYGYTF.

This clonotype was seen more than once but under ten times. The chain joins TRBV12-3 or TRBV12-4 to TRBJ2-5; D is possibly TRBD1 (6 bases). CDR3 length: 19 amino acids. V lost 2 bases to trimming and J lost 5 bases, with 27 bases between them. In nucleotides, the CDR3 is TGTGCCAGCAGTTTACTGTCCAGGGGCAACCCCTCGGGGCAGGAGACCCAGTACTTC. Its translation is CASSLLSRGNPSGQETQYF.

Ten or more counts support this clonotype. V usage is TRBV7-8 and J usage is TRBJ1-3; D is unresolved. V lost 3 bases to trimming and J lost 1 base, with 13 bases between them. CDR1 is SGHVS and CDR2 is FQNEAQ in the germline V gene. The CDR3 runs 16 residues. The CDR3 sequence: CASSFMMTGSGNTIYF. The CDR3, as DNA: TGTGCCAGCAGCTTCATGATGACGGGATCTGGAAACACCATATATTTT.

The table lists this clonotype with many counts. The V gene is TRBV19, the J gene TRBJ2-7; 8 bases are shared with TRBD1. The V segment lost 4 bases and the J segment 6 bases; nucleotides outside the gene matches: 8. The CDR3 length is 14 residues. Germline values: CDR1 LNHDA, CDR2 SQIVND (reference sequence). The CDR3, as DNA: TGTGCCAGTAGTAGTTGGCAGGGGGCAAGCGAGCAGTACTTC. Its protein is CASSSWQGASEQYF.

This clonotype was detected a few times. V is TRBV5-8 and J is TRBJ2-7; TRBD2 is a possible D gene (5 bases). The germline V gene encodes CDR1 SGHTS and CDR2 YDEGEE. The CDR3 extends over 13 amino acids. V dropped 0 bases and J dropped 6 bases, with 10 bases sitting between them. DNA of the CDR3: TGTGCCAGCAGCTTGGGAGGGTTCCGCGAGCAGTACTTC. This gives the protein CASSLGGFREQYF.

The rearrangement joins TRBV6-6 to TRBJ1-2; 9 bases align to TRBD1. Germline V CDR1 and CDR2: MNHNY, SVGAGI (reference sequence). This CDR3 comprises 15 residues. Losses at the gene ends were 7 bases for V and 4 bases for J; bases not matched to a gene: 10. In DNA, the CDR3 is TGTGCCAGCACCAAAGGGGGGGACAGGGTCTATGGCTACACCTTC. It translates to CASTKGGDRVYGYTF.

This clonotype was detected many times. The rearrangement links TRBV20-1 to TRBJ1-2; D unresolved. Germline V gives CDR1 DFQATT, CDR2 SNEGSKA (reference sequence). This CDR3 region has 15 residues. Trimming shortened V by 3 bases and J by 3 bases, and 17 bases separated the two germline ends. The CDR3 loop reads CSASASRRHDYGYTF. The CDR3 DNA follows: TGCAGTGCTAGTGCGTCCAGGCGTCACGACTATGGCTACACCTTC.

About this clonotype: A read error is possible here, since a much larger clone lies one base away. The rearrangement links TRBV19 to TRBJ1-1; no clear D. Per germline, CDR1 LNHDA and CDR2 SQIVND (reference sequence). V lost 5 bases and J lost 3, with 19 bases in between. The CDR3 is 16 amino acids. CDR3 in amino acids: CASSPQLVITDTEAFF. The CDR3 DNA sequence: TGTGCCAGTAGTCCCCAGCTCGTGATAACGGACACTGAAGCTTTCTTT.

This chain joins TRBV29-1 and TRBJ2-7; TRBD2 matches at 10 bases. J was trimmed by 5 bases and V by 4 bases; bases with no gene match: 11. CDR1 and CDR2 from the germline V gene are SQVTM and ANQGSEA. The CDR3 totals 15 residues. CDR3 region: CSVACPLAGSNEQYF. The CDR3 DNA reads as TGCAGCGTTGCGTGTCCACTAGCGGGATCTAACGAGCAGTACTTC.

This clonotype was detected only a few times. The V gene is TRBV28, the J gene TRBJ1-5, with TRBD1 matching 8 bases. This CDR3 is 15 amino acids long. The trim removed 3 bases at V and 3 bases at J, leaving 4 bases unmatched. CDR1 is MDHEN, CDR2 SYDVKM, per germline. In nucleotides, the CDR3 is TGTGCCAGCAGTTTGGCGGACAGGGACAATCAGCCCCAGCATTTT. Translating gives CASSLADRDNQPQHF.

This clonotype has more than one count but fewer than ten. V gene TRBV28 combines with J gene TRBJ1-1; the D is unclear. Trimming shortened V by 6 bases and J by 6 bases, and 8 bases separated the two germline ends. This CDR3 has 11 amino acids. Germline V CDR1 and CDR2: MDHEN, SYDVKM. The CDR3 region is CASRQLAEAFF. CDR3 sequence (DNA): TGTGCCAGCAGACAACTTGCTGAAGCTTTCTTT.

This chain links TRBV10-2 with TRBJ1-2; D possibly corresponds to TRBD1 (5 bases). V was trimmed by 4 bases and J by 2 bases, leaving 17 bases between them. Looked up from germline, CDR1 is WSHSY and CDR2 is SAAADI. The CDR3 extends over 16 amino acids. CDR3 sequence reads: CASSGLDSLLNYGYTF. The DNA of the CDR3 is TGCGCCAGCAGTGGTCTCGACAGTCTTTTAAACTATGGCTACACCTTC.

A few counts support this clonotype. V gene TRBV29-1 combines with J gene TRBJ1-4; 10 bases fit TRBD1. CDR3 length: 14 residues. The trim removed 6 bases at V and 1 base at J, leaving 2 bases unmatched. Germline values: CDR1 SQVTM, CDR2 ANQGSEA. In DNA form, the CDR3 reads TGCAGCGTGACAGGGGGCGGAACTAATGAAAAACTGTTTTTT. Translated: CSVTGGGTNEKLFF. Based on the CDR3 plus reference TRBV29-1 and TRBJ1-4, the full variable domain is SAVISQKPSRDICQRGTSLTIQCQVDSQVTMMFWYRQQPGQSLTLIATANQGSEATYESGFVIDKFPISRPNLTFSTLTVSNMSPEDSSIYLCSVTGGGTNEKLFFGSGTQLSVL.

In this sample, this clonotype turned up many times. This chain links TRBV11-2 with TRBJ2-5; 14 nucleotides agree with TRBD2. V was clipped by 3 bases and J by 5 bases; unmatched bases: 5. The CDR3 contains 16 residues. The V gene's germline CDR1 is SGHAT and CDR2 FQNNGV. CDR3 coding DNA: TGTGCCAGCAGCTTCGGGACTAGCGGGGGACGGGAGACCCAGTACTTC. Translated: CASSFGTSGGRETQYF.

The CDR3 DNA follows: TGTGCCCTCCGCCCGTCGCCCCACGAGCAGTACTTC. This gives the protein CALRPSPHEQYF. This sequence joins TRBV30 and TRBJ2-7; D is uncertain. Germline V gene lookup returns CDR1 GTSNPN and CDR2 SVGIG (reference sequence). V gave up 8 bases and J gave up 5 bases, with 16 bases separating them. The CDR3 contains 12 residues.

The chain employs TRBV7-2 and TRBJ1-6; TRBD1 aligns across 7 bases. Germline CDR1 reads SGHTA; CDR2 reads FQGNSA. The length of the CDR3 is 15 residues. J gave up 6 bases and V 5 bases, and 7 bases lay outside the gene matches. The CDR3 region has the DNA TGTGCCAGCAGCGTAGGTGACAGGGCTAATTCACCCCTCCACTTT. Translated: CASSVGDRANSPLHF.

This chain links TRBV20-1 with TRBJ1-6, with D possibly being TRBD1 (6 bases). The V end was cut by 4 bases, the J end by 6 bases, with 10 bases between. This CDR3 comprises 13 residues. Germline values: CDR1 DFQATT, CDR2 SNEGSKA (reference sequence). The CDR3 DNA reads TGCAGTGCTATGTCGGGGGCTAATTCACCCCTCCACTTT. The encoded protein is CSAMSGANSPLHF.

This chain uses TRBV10-3 with TRBJ2-7; 7 bases line up with TRBD1. Unmatched junction bases numbered 8, after V lost 10 bases and J lost 5 bases. CDR1 ENHRY and CDR2 SYGVKD come from the germline V gene. CDR3 length equals 12 residues. CDR3 in amino acids: CASSRDRHEQYF. The CDR3 DNA sequence: TGTGCCAGCAGCCGGGACAGACACGAGCAGTACTTC.

This clonotype has only a few counts. The rearrangement uses TRBV27 and TRBJ2-7, with D perhaps matching TRBD1 (5 bases). The CDR3 runs 14 residues. The germline V and J ends were trimmed by 3 bases and 6 bases, with 15 bases remaining between them. CDR1 and CDR2 from the germline V gene are MNHEY and SMNVEV (reference sequence). The CDR3 sequence is CASSLQGRSSEQYF. Here the CDR3 DNA reads TGTGCCAGCAGTTTGCAGGGTAGGAGTAGCGAGCAGTACTTC.

This clonotype showed up just once. At one of its ends the junction is not consistent with the germline gene, which may arise from a read error. The V gene is TRBV6-6, the J gene TRBJ1-2; D gene unclear. This CDR3 comprises 13 residues. Germline assignment: CDR1 MNHNY and CDR2 SVGAGI (reference sequence). The CDR3 DNA is TGTGCCAGCAGTACCTTTGAGATAATCGGGGTAGTCTTC. Its translation: CASSTFEIIGVVF.

Many counts were recorded for this clonotype. V usage is TRBV10-1 and J usage is TRBJ1-1; 8 bases are shared with TRBD1. This CDR3 spans 17 amino acids. Germline V CDR1 and CDR2: WNHNN, SYGVQD (reference sequence). V lost 3 bases, J lost 1 base, and 10 bases stayed unmatched. The CDR3 region is CASSDGTGERQNTEAFF. In DNA form, the CDR3 reads TGCGCCAGCAGTGATGGGACAGGTGAACGACAGAACACTGAAGCTTTCTTT.

The V gene is TRBV7-9, the J gene TRBJ2-5; the match to TRBD1 covers 7 bases. The CDR3 has 17 residues. In germline, CDR1 is SEHNR, CDR2 FQNEAQ (reference sequence). V shed 6 bases, J shed 3 bases, and the junction held 16 bases outside the gene matches. DNA of the CDR3: TGTGCCAGCAGTTTGTCCGACAGGGACCTACTCGAAGAGACCCAGTACTTC. This translates into CASSLSDRDLLEETQYF.

The genes are TRBV12-3 or TRBV12-4 and TRBJ2-2, with 9 nucleotides matching TRBD2. This CDR3 has 16 amino acids. With V trimmed by 4 bases and J by 6 bases, 9 bases remained unmatched. The CDR3 region is CASSSGLASLSGELFF. The DNA for the CDR3 is TGTGCCAGCAGTTCCGGACTAGCGAGCCTGTCCGGGGAGCTGTTTTTT.